One sample yielded the 26 T cell receptor beta chains listed below, sequenced in a study of blood T cell repertoires in COVID-19. Here immunoSEQ multiplex PCR was the method, and the copy in TCRdb shows in-frame clones only, minus some. Among tens of thousands of clones listed, roughly four fifths were seen once. Sample: peripheral blood. These receptors all come from a man aged 50 to 59 with active or convalescent COVID-19.

Only a few counts were recorded for this clone. DNA of the CDR3: TGTGCCAGCAGCCCCGATACAGGGGGCAACTACAATGAGCAGTTCTTC. Protein sequence: CASSPDTGGNYNEQFF. This chain connects TRBV28 to TRBJ2-1; 9 positions agree with TRBD1. Unmatched junction bases numbered 9, after V lost 6 bases and J lost 3 bases. Germline V gene sequence: CDR1 MDHEN, CDR2 SYDVKM. The CDR3 length is 16 residues.

This clone was detected only a few times. This chain connects TRBV6-5 to TRBJ1-5; 8 positions match TRBD1. The junction had 6 bases not matched to a gene; V was cut back by 4 bases and J by 7 bases. This CDR3 region has 14 residues. The germline V gene has CDR1 MNHEY and CDR2 SVGAGI. This CDR3 is CASSSGQGGQPQHF. The DNA for the CDR3 is TGTGCCAGCAGTTCCGGACAGGGCGGGCAGCCCCAGCATTTT.

The V gene is TRBV2, the J gene TRBJ2-7, with D unresolved. There are 14 residues in the CDR3. Trimming removed 3 bases from V and 3 bases from J, with 12 bases in between. The V gene's germline CDR1 is SNHLY and CDR2 FYNNEI. The CDR3 here is CASSDHGSNYEQYV. Written as DNA, the CDR3 is TGTGCCAGCAGTGATCACGGGTCTAACTACGAGCAGTACGTC.

The chain recombines TRBV9 with TRBJ1-4; 8 bases fit TRBD1. V was clipped by 2 bases and J by 7 bases; unmatched bases: 4. Germline CDR1 SGDLS, CDR2 YYNGEE. The CDR3 loop spans 14 amino acids. The CDR3, as DNA: TGTGCCAGCAGCGTCTCCGGGACAGGTGAAAAACTGTTTTTT. Its translation is CASSVSGTGEKLFF.

Here the CDR3 reads CSVDLQGQGEKLFF. CDR3 DNA: TGCAGCGTTGATCTTCAGGGGCAGGGTGAAAAACTGTTTTTT. V and J are TRBV29-1 and TRBJ1-4, with D possibly matching TRBD1 (6 bases). CDR3 length: 14 amino acids. The V gene's germline CDR1 is SQVTM and CDR2 ANQGSEA. V gave up 3 bases and J gave up 7 bases, with 15 bases separating them.

This clone was seen just once. The rearrangement links TRBV6-5 to TRBJ1-2, with a possible D match to TRBD1 (6 bases). The length of the CDR3 is 15 residues. CDR1 is MNHEY and CDR2 is SVGAGI in the germline V gene. V gave up 0 bases and J gave up 4 bases, with 12 bases separating them. The CDR3 bases are TGTGCCAGCAGTTACTCGATTCTGGGGGCCTATGGCTACACCTTC. Translated, it gives CASSYSILGAYGYTF.

This chain links TRBV24-1 with TRBJ2-3; the D gene is possibly TRBD1 (7 bases). The V and J ends lost 8 bases and 2 bases respectively, with 13 bases between them. CDR3 size: 14 residues. Germline CDR1 and CDR2: KGHDR and SFDVKD. The DNA of the CDR3 is TGTGCCACCACCCCAGGGGGGCCCACAGATACGCAGTATTTT. Translating it yields CATTPGGPTDTQYF.

This chain joins TRBV9 and TRBJ2-5, with 7 nucleotides matching TRBD2. V lost 3 bases and J lost 1; bases outside the gene matches: 3. Germline lookup yields CDR1 SGDLS and CDR2 YYNGEE. The CDR3 has 14 amino acids. CDR3 sequence (DNA): TGTGCCAGCAGCGCCCGGACTAGCCAAGAGACCCAGTACTTC. This codes for CASSARTSQETQYF.

The chain combines TRBV6-5 with TRBJ1-1, with D unclear. Per the germline V gene, CDR1 is MNHEY and CDR2 is SVGAGI. The CDR3 loop spans 13 amino acids. V was clipped by 6 bases and J by 0 bases, with 8 bases between them. The CDR3 nucleotides read TGTGCCAGCAGCTCCCGTCTGAACACTGAAGCTTTCTTT. Translating it yields CASSSRLNTEAFF.

The chain has TRBV24-1 and TRBJ2-2, with 7 bases lining up with TRBD1. Looked up from germline, CDR1 is KGHDR and CDR2 is SFDVKD. V was pared by 4 bases and J by 6 bases, with 10 bases of the junction left unmatched. The CDR3 runs to 16 residues. The CDR3 reads CATSDLSDRVAGELFF. The CDR3 region has the DNA TGTGCCACCAGTGACCTATCCGACAGGGTGGCCGGGGAGCTGTTTTTT.

The chain employs TRBV4-3 and TRBJ2-3; maybe TRBD1 (6 bases). Trimming removed 4 bases at V and 2 bases at J, with 16 bases between. From germline, CDR1 is LGHNA and CDR2 YSLEER. The CDR3 spans 16 residues. CDR3 loop: CASSPGGSPSTDTQYF. CDR3 bases: TGCGCCAGCAGCCCTGGGGGCAGCCCCTCCACAGATACGCAGTATTTT.

The chain recombines TRBV14 with TRBJ1-1, with 10 bases that match TRBD1. The CDR3 totals 14 residues. V trimming: 4 bases; J trimming: 6 bases; junction bases outside the gene matches: 5. Germline V lookup: CDR1 SGHDN, CDR2 FVKESK. The CDR3 DNA reads as TGTGCCAGCAGCCCCGACAGGGGGCTAGCTGAAGCTTTCTTT. This gives the protein CASSPDRGLAEAFF.

This clone was seen a single time. This CDR3 reads CASSFQGRSYNEQFF. DNA of the CDR3: TGTGCCAGCAGCTTTCAGGGGCGCTCCTACAATGAGCAGTTCTTC. The rearrangement links TRBV7-8 to TRBJ2-1; D perhaps matches TRBD1 (6 bases). Germline CDR1 reads SGHVS; CDR2 reads FQNEAQ. V gave up 3 bases and J gave up 0 bases, with 9 bases separating them. CDR3 length: 15 residues.

V usage is TRBV7-6 and J usage is TRBJ2-6, with 8 bases fitting TRBD1. CDR1 SGHVS and CDR2 FNYEAQ come from the germline V gene. V lost 1 base and J lost 3; bases outside the gene matches: 11. CDR3 length: 19 residues. The CDR3, as DNA: TGTGCCAGCAGCTTAGGGACGACAGGGGTTCGGGGTGGGGCCAACGTCCTGACTTTC. This translates into CASSLGTTGVRGGANVLTF.

CDR3 sequence (DNA): TGTGCCTGGAGTGTGACCCCACGGGGGGTGCTGAAGGACTATGGCTACACCTTC. It encodes CAWSVTPRGVLKDYGYTF. The chain couples TRBV30 to TRBJ1-2, with D perhaps matching TRBD1 (5 bases). Between the trimmed V and J ends, which lost 0 bases and 3 bases, there was a span of 23 bases. Germline CDR1 reads GTSNPN; CDR2 reads SVGIG (reference sequence). The CDR3 runs to 18 residues.

The J gene is TRBJ2-3, the V gene TRBV5-4; D is perhaps TRBD1 (5 bases). There are 15 residues in the CDR3. Trimming left V 2 bases short and J 0 bases short, with 10 bases between. The germline gives CDR1 SGHNT, CDR2 YYREEE (reference sequence). The DNA for the CDR3 is TGTGCCAGCAGCTTAGACAGCCTTAGCACAGATACGCAGTATTTT. It translates to CASSLDSLSTDTQYF.

This chain uses TRBV6-2 or TRBV6-3 with TRBJ2-2, with 14 bases lining up with TRBD2. This CDR3 has 16 residues. CDR1 and CDR2 from the germline V gene are MNHEY and SVGEGT. Trimming removed 2 bases from V and 10 bases from J; junction bases left unmatched: 6. The CDR3, as DNA: TGTGCCAGCAGTTACGAGACTAGCGGGGGGGCCGTGGAGCTGTTTTTT. This sequence encodes CASSYETSGGAVELFF.

The chain carries TRBV9 and TRBJ2-1, with a possible D match to TRBD2 (6 bases). Trimming pared 2 bases from V and 3 bases from J, leaving 9 bases between. Looked up from germline, CDR1 is SGDLS and CDR2 is YYNGEE. The CDR3 covers 14 residues. CDR3 sequence reads: CASSVSGSYNEQFF. The CDR3 DNA is TGTGCCAGCAGCGTCTCCGGGAGCTACAATGAGCAGTTCTTC.

J is TRBJ1-2 and V is TRBV5-8; maybe TRBD1 (5 bases). Per the germline V gene, CDR1 is SGHTS and CDR2 is YDEGEE. The V end was cut by 6 bases, the J end by 7 bases, with 19 bases between. The CDR3 spans 14 residues. CDR3 region: CASTPGQGGFGYTF. The CDR3 DNA reads TGTGCCAGCACCCCTGGCCAGGGCGGATTTGGCTACACCTTC.

This clone was seen many times. V is TRBV1 and J is TRBJ1-3; the D call in the table, TRBD1, was not verified against the DNA. TRBV1 is listed as a pseudogene. The CDR3 totals 17 residues. CDR3 sequence reads: CTSSQDRQMIPGNTIYF. DNA of the CDR3: TGCACCAGCAGCCAAGATCGTCAGATGATTCCTGGAAACACCATATATTTT.

This clone has a single count. The chain couples TRBV3-1 (or the pseudogene TRBV3-2) to TRBJ1-3; D remains ambiguous. The V end lost 1 base, the J end lost 0 bases, and 4 bases lay between the germline ends. The length of the CDR3 is 14 residues. CDR1 and CDR2 from the germline V gene are LGHDT and YNNKEL (reference sequence). CDR3 coding DNA: TGTGCCAGCAGCCAAGGGGCCTCTGGAAACACCATATATTTT. Amino acids: CASSQGASGNTIYF.

In nucleotides, the CDR3 is TGTGCCAGCAGATCCGGGACAGTGGGTACCGGGGAGCTGTTTTTT. Translation gives CASRSGTVGTGELFF. The genes are TRBV6-4 and TRBJ2-2, with 7 bases fitting TRBD1. V trimming: 6 bases; J trimming: 5 bases; junction bases outside the gene matches: 9. The CDR3 is 15 residues long. Per the germline V gene, CDR1 is MRHNA and CDR2 is SNTAGT.

The chain couples TRBV19 to TRBJ2-5; TRBD2 matches 7 bases. Germline loops: CDR1 LNHDA, CDR2 SQIVND (reference sequence). The CDR3 extends over 15 amino acids. The V gene end was trimmed by 3 bases and the J gene end by 5 bases; junction bases not matched to a gene: 9. CDR3 region: CASSMTPAGPETQYF. The CDR3 bases are TGTGCCAGTAGTATGACCCCAGCGGGGCCCGAGACCCAGTACTTC. Complete variable domain (other parts from reference TRBV19 and TRBJ2-5): DGGITQSPKYLFRKEGQNVTLSCEQNLNHDAMYWYRQDPGQGLRLIYYSQIVNDFQKGDIAEGYSVSREKKESFPLTVTSAQKNPTAFYLCASSMTPAGPETQYFGPGTRLLVL.

This chain links TRBV19 with TRBJ1-2; maybe TRBD1 (5 bases). CDR3 length: 14 amino acids. Germline CDR1 reads LNHDA; CDR2 reads SQIVND (reference sequence). V lost 4 bases, J lost 4 bases, and 13 bases lay in between. This CDR3 is CASSKSGQFYGYTF. As DNA, the CDR3 is TGTGCCAGTAGTAAGTCAGGGCAATTCTATGGCTACACCTTC.

V is TRBV19 and J is TRBJ1-5; D unclear. Germline CDR1 LNHDA, CDR2 SQIVND (reference sequence). Trimming stripped 8 bases from V and 8 bases from J, with 22 bases between. The length of the CDR3 is 15 residues. CDR3 nucleotide sequence: TGTGCCAGTGCCCTGGGCCAAGATGGCATGGAGCCCCAGCATTTT. Translating it yields CASALGQDGMEPQHF.

The rearrangement uses TRBV7-6 and TRBJ2-6, with 7 bases aligning to TRBD1. Germline loops: CDR1 SGHVS, CDR2 FNYEAQ. The length of the CDR3 is 16 residues. V gave up 2 bases and J gave up 1 base; unmatched junction bases: 2. The CDR3 nucleotides read TGTGCCAGCAGCTTACAGACAGGGTCTGGGGCCAACGTCCTGACTTTC. The encoded protein is CASSLQTGSGANVLTF.